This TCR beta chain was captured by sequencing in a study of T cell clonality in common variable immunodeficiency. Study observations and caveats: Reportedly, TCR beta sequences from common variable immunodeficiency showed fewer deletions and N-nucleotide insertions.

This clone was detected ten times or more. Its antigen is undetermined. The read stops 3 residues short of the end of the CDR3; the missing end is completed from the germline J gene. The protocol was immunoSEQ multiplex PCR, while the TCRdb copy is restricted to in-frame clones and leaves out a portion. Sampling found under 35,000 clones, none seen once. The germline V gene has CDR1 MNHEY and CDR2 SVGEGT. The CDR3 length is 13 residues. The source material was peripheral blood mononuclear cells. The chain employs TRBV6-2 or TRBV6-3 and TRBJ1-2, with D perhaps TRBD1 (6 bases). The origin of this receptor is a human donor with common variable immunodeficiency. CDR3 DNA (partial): TGTGCCAGCCGACCGGGGGGCTTTTGGGGC. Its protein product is CASRPGGFWG. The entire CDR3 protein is CASRPGGFWGYTF.